This is a list of T cell receptor beta chains from one sample in a study of human T cells and chemical hapten exposure. MiXCR, run by TCRdb on the RACE reads, gives a single entry per CDR3 protein. Of some 180,000 distinct CDR3 sequences listed, around 20% are singletons. The sequencing used whole blood, collected in connection with sensitization to the hapten diphenylcyclopropenone (DPC). The receptors were gathered from a woman in her forties or fifties with alopecia areata. Some clones in this sample may be carry-over from other donors' samples. The CDR3 runs from the conserved cysteine through the conserved F or W. The D gene is left open where the match is weak. Clone size is not always given. Where it is, it says once, few, many or a class for expanded clones.

TRBJ2-4 few TRBV9 - TGTGCCAGCAGCCTCCGGACCGGAGAAGGAAACATTCAGTACTTC CASSLRTGEGNIQYF
TRBJ1-1 - TRBV5-1 TRBD1 TGCGCCAGCAGCTTGACCCCACAGGGGCCCAAGGCTGAAGCTTTCTTT CASSLTPQGPKAEAFF
TRBJ2-1 few TRBV13 - TGTGCCAGCAGCTTTGCCGGGGACAATGAGCAGTTCTTC CASSFAGDNEQFF
TRBJ1-2 - TRBV7-9 - TGTGCCAGCAGCTTATCTTCTGGCTACACCTTC CASSLSSGYTF
TRBJ2-5 - TRBV20-1 - TGCAGTGCTAGGCCAGGCGGGTTAGAGACCCAGTACTTC CSARPGGLETQYF
TRBJ2-1 - TRBV11-2 - TGTGCCAGCAGCTTCCCCAGACAGGCCGCCAGGCACAATGAGCAGTTCTTC CASSFPRQAARHNEQFF
TRBJ2-7 few TRBV7-6 - TGTGCCAGCAGCCCCGGGCACGAGCAGTACTTC CASSPGHEQYF
TRBJ2-1 - TRBV5-1 TRBD2 TGCGCCAGCAGCTTAATACCTAGCGGGCCAAGCTCCTACAATGAGCAGTTCTTC CASSLIPSGPSSYNEQFF
TRBJ2-1 few TRBV29-1 TRBD2 TGCAGCGGGGCGGGACTAGCGGGAGGAGGTGAGCAGTTCTTC CSGAGLAGGGEQFF
TRBJ2-3 many TRBV3-1 TRBD2 TGTGCCAGCAGCCAAGGGGGACTAGCGGGAGGAACAGATACGCAGTATTTT CASSQGGLAGGTDTQYF
TRBJ2-1 few TRBV20-1 - TGCAGTGCTAGTAGCCAGCGCGCCTTCAATGAGCAGTTCTTC CSASSQRAFNEQFF
TRBJ2-2 - TRBV5-1 TRBD2 TGCGCCAGCAGCTATTCAGCGGGAACGAACACCGGGGAGCTGTTTTTT CASSYSAGTNTGELFF
TRBJ2-3 few TRBV4-1 - TGCGCCAGCAGCCCAAGGATAGGGAGCACAGATACGCAGTATTTT CASSPRIGSTDTQYF
TRBJ2-1 - TRBV29-1 TRBD2 TGCAGCGTTGTAGGTTCGGGGACTAGCGCATACAATGAGCAGTTCTTC CSVVGSGTSAYNEQFF
TRBJ2-3 many TRBV4-1 - TGCGCCAGCAGCCAAGGACCAGTCACAGATACGCAGTATTTT CASSQGPVTDTQYF
TRBJ2-3 - TRBV5-5 TRBD2 TGTGCCAGCAGCTTGGTTCGACTAGCGAAAGATACGCAGTATTTT CASSLVRLAKDTQYF
TRBJ2-1 - TRBV20-1 TRBD2 TGCAGTGCTAGAGCGCGAGCGGGAACCTACAATGAGCAGTTCTTC CSARARAGTYNEQFF
TRBJ2-1 - TRBV7-9 - TGTGCCAGCAGCTCCACAGGGTATGAGCAGTTCTTC CASSSTGYEQFF
TRBJ2-5 few TRBV10-3 TRBD2 TGTGCCATCAGTGTATTAGCGGGAGAGACCCAGTACTTC CAISVLAGETQYF
TRBJ1-6 few TRBV27 TRBD1 TGTGCCAGCAGTAACAGGGGGCTTTCCTATAATTCACCCCTCCACTTT CASSNRGLSYNSPLHF
TRBJ2-1 - TRBV12-3/TRBV12-4 - TGTGCCAGCAGTTTTTCCGGTTACAATGAGCAGTTCTTC CASSFSGYNEQFF
TRBJ1-5 - TRBV7-2 - TGTGCCAGCAGCCCTGAGGGGGGCTATCAGCCCCAGCATTTT CASSPEGGYQPQHF
TRBJ1-1 few TRBV4-1 - TGCGCCAGCAGCCAAGAATGGGCAGGCAAAATGAACACTGAAGCTTTCTTT CASSQEWAGKMNTEAFF
TRBJ2-7 few TRBV2 TRBD2 TGTGCCAGCAGTGTACCTAGCGGGAGGGGCGAGCAGTACTTC CASSVPSGRGEQYF
TRBJ2-5 - TRBV14 - TGTGCCAGCAGCCAAGAAGTTGAGACCCAGTACTTC CASSQEVETQYF
TRBJ1-1 - TRBV5-1 TRBD1 TGCGCCAGCAGCTGGGGGACAGCAGACACTGAAGCTTTCTTT CASSWGTADTEAFF
TRBJ1-1 - TRBV2 - TGTGCCAGCATCCCCGCCAGAGGGCAGAACACTGAAGCTTTCTTT CASIPARGQNTEAFF
TRBJ2-5 - TRBV27 TRBD2 TGTGCCAGCAGTTCACTGGGGCTAGCGGGAGGCGGGACCCAGTACTTC CASSSLGLAGGGTQYF
TRBJ2-3 - TRBV12-3/TRBV12-4 - TGTGCCAGCAGTTTTCTATGGTATACGCAGTATTTT CASSFLWYTQYF
TRBJ2-7 - TRBV20-1 TRBD2 TGCAGTGCTAGGGACGGGAGGCACCACGAGCAGTACTTC CSARDGRHHEQYF
TRBJ2-5 few TRBV12-3/TRBV12-4 - TGTGCCAGCAGTGGGGAGACAGGCTCCAGGGAGACCCAGTACTTC CASSGETGSRETQYF
TRBJ2-1 - TRBV5-6 - TGTGCCAGCAGCAGGGACACCGTGAATGAGCAGTTCTTC CASSRDTVNEQFF
TRBJ2-7 - TRBV10-2 - TGCGCCAGCAGCAAGTCAGGGACACTCTACGAGCAGTACTTC CASSKSGTLYEQYF
TRBJ2-2 few TRBV4-2 - TGTGCCAGCAGCCAAGTTCCCGCGAACACCGGGGAGCTGTTTTTT CASSQVPANTGELFF
TRBJ1-2 few TRBV10-3 - TGTGCCATCAGTGAGTCAGGGGACGGCTACACCTTC CAISESGDGYTF
TRBJ2-2 - TRBV5-1 - TGCGCCAGCAGCTTGGCCTCAGGGACTCACACCGGGGAGCTGTTTTTT CASSLASGTHTGELFF
TRBJ1-2 few TRBV5-1 - TGCGCCAGCAGCTTGGAGGGACATTCAGAGGGCTACACCTTC CASSLEGHSEGYTF
TRBJ2-1 few TRBV6-5 - TGTGCCAGCAGTTACAACCTAGACTCCTACAATGAGCAGTTCTTC CASSYNLDSYNEQFF
TRBJ2-3 - TRBV28 TRBD1 TGTGCCAGCAGTATACTCAGGGGGATCGCAGATACGCAGTATTTT CASSILRGIADTQYF
TRBJ2-3 few TRBV7-9 - TGTGCCAGCAGCTTTAACAGGGCTTATAGCACAGATACGCAGTATTTT CASSFNRAYSTDTQYF
TRBJ2-2 - TRBV11-2 TRBD2 TGTGCCAGCAGCCCCGGACTAGCGGGAGGGTACGGGGAGCTGTTTTTT CASSPGLAGGYGELFF
TRBJ2-1 few TRBV24-1 - TGTGCCACCAGTGATTTAGGGGTGAATGAGCAGTTCTTC CATSDLGVNEQFF
TRBJ2-1 few TRBV2 - TGTGCCAGCGGTAGCGGACTATACAATCTTTCATTATTC CASGSGLYNLSLF
TRBJ2-3 - TRBV18 - TGTGCCAGCTCACCGAAGGATACGCAGTATTTT CASSPKDTQYF